The rows below give T cell receptor beta chains drawn from one sample of a study of cytomegalovirus exposure and HLA in healthy donors. Clones were sequenced by immunoSEQ multiplex PCR, and TCRdb holds only the in-frame ones, with some missing. The sample holds approximately 190,000 clones, about 83% seen once. The sequenced material came from PBMCs. The receptors derive from a man aged 40-49 years in good health and CMV-seropositive. CDR3s leave out the opening cysteine and the closing phenylalanine or tryptophan.

j_call v_call cdr3_aa
TRBJ2-1 TRBV19 ASNVAGNSDEQF
TRBJ2-2 TRBV7-2 ASIPSGRSTGELF
TRBJ2-7 TRBV6-1 ASSERARGGTGEQY
TRBJ1-1 TRBV9 ASSVARDSPLEAF
TRBJ1-4 TRBV6-1 ASSGGAAKNEKLF
TRBJ2-1 TRBV10-1 ASSVRTSGRAVYEQF
TRBJ2-1 TRBV28 ASSTPTSGFYNEQF
TRBJ2-1 TRBV7-7 ASSLGGGGGRSDNEQF
TRBJ2-7 TRBV6-5 ASSYLTGAVAYEQY
TRBJ2-1 TRBV7-2 ASTANRAGEQF
TRBJ2-7 TRBV7-9 ASSLDSYGEQY
TRBJ2-5 TRBV19 ASRTGGTLEQY
TRBJ2-5 TRBV19 ASSIERGETQY
TRBJ2-7 TRBV7-9 ASSLIKGGEYEQY
TRBJ1-5 TRBV29-1 SVVKGRQPQH
TRBJ1-5 TRBV2 ASSEGRGGNQPQH
TRBJ2-5 TRBV27 ANPTRAQETQY
TRBJ2-2 TRBV21-1 ASRPGRENTGELF
TRBJ2-2 TRBV11-1 ASSSLGDGDTGELF
TRBJ2-1 TRBV25-1 ASSEELAGGNEQF
TRBJ2-7 TRBV6-1 ASSEQGYEQY
TRBJ1-5 TRBV19 ASSISTGDAQPQH
TRBJ2-7 TRBV10-1 ASSESTRDEQY
TRBJ1-4 TRBV6-4 ASSANPGQGLF
TRBJ2-5 TRBV7-6 ASSTGQLLQGTQY
TRBJ2-3 TRBV28 ASRPMGSGRARADTQY
TRBJ2-7 TRBV7-9 ASSLDRTSYEQY
TRBJ2-3 TRBV30 ARGHAGGFTDTQY